This record covers a single T cell receptor beta chain. This specimen belongs to a study of T cell responses to AZD1222 COVID-19 vaccine. TCRdb keeps only in-frame clones here, not all; method: immunoSEQ multiplex PCR. The sample contains some 130,000 clones, 75% to 90% of which appear only once. Trimming took off 4 bases at V and 3 bases at J, with 16 bases between the two ends. Germline V CDR1 and CDR2: SGHRS, YFSETQ. The CDR3 loop spans 15 amino acids. This TCR came from an adult in good health. The sequencing used peripheral blood, collected on day 0 of AZD1222 vaccination. The gene calls are TRBV5-1 and TRBJ2-5; perhaps TRBD2 as D (6 bases). The CDR3 spells CASSGDGGSKETQYF. CDR3 nucleotides: TGCGCCAGCAGCGGGGACGGGGGTAGCAAAGAGACCCAGTACTTC. Using reference TRBV5-1 and TRBJ2-5 for the parts outside the CDR3, the full variable domain is KAGVTQTPRYLIKTRGQQVTLSCSPISGHRSVSWYQQTPGQGLQFLFEYFSETQRNKGNFPGRFSGRQFSNSRSEMNVSTLELGDSALYLCASSGDGGSKETQYFGPGTRLLVL.